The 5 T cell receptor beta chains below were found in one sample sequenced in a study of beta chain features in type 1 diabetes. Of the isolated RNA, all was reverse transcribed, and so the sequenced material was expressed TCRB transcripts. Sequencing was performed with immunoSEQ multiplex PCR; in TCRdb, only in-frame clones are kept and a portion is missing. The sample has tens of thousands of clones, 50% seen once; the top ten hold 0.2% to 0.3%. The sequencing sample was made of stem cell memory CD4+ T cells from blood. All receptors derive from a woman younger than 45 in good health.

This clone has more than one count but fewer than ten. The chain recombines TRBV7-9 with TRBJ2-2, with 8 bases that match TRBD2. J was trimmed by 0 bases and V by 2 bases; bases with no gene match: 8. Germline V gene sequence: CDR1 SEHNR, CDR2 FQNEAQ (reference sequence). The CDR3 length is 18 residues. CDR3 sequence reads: CASSLRMVTSANTGELFF. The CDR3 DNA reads TGTGCCAGCAGCTTACGTATGGTGACTAGCGCGAACACCGGGGAGCTGTTTTTT.

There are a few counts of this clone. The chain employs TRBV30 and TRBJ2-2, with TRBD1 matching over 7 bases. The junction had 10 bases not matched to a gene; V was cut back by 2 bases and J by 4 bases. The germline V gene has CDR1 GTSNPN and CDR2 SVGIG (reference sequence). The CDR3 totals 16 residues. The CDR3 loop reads CAWSHFLTGSTGELFF. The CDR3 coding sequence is TGTGCCTGGAGTCATTTCCTGACAGGGAGCACCGGGGAGCTGTTTTTT.

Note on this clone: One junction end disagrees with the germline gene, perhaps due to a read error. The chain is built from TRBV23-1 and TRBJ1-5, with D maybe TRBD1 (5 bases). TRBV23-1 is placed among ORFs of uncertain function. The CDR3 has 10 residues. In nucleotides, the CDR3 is TGCGCCGACAGCAATCAGCCCCAGCGTTTT. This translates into CADSNQPQRF.

This CDR3 reads CASSLTGNTEAFF. The CDR3 nucleotides read TGTGCCAGCAGCTTAACCGGGAACACTGAAGCTTTCTTT. The chain uses TRBV7-2 and TRBJ1-1; D remains unclear. Trimming cost V 2 bases and J 1 base, with 5 bases left between them. The CDR3 sequence is 13 residues long. Germline CDR1 reads SGHTA; CDR2 reads FQGNSA.

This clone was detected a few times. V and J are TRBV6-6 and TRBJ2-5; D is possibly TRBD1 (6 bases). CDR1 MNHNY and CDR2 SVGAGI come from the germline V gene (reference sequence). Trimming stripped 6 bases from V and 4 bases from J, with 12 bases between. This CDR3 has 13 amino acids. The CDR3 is CASRSGVVETQYF. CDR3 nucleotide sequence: TGTGCCAGCAGGTCAGGGGTTGTAGAGACCCAGTACTTC.